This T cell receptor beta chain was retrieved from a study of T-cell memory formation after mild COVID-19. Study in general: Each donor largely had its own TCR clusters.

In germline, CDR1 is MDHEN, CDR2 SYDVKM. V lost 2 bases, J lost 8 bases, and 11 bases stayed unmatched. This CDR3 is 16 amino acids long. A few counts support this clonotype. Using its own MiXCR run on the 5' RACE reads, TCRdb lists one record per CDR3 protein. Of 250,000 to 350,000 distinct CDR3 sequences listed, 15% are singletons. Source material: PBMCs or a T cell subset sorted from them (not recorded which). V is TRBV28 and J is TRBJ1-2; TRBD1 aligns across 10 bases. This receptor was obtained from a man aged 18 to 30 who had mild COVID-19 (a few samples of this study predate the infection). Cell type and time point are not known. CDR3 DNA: TGTGCCAGCAGTTTAGGCGGGACAGGGGCATCAGGAGGCTACACCTTC. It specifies CASSLGGTGASGGYTF.